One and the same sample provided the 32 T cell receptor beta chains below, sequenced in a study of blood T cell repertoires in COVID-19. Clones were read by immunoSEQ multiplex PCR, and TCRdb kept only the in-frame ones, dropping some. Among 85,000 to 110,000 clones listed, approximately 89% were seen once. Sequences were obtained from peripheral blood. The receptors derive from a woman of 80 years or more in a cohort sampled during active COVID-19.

For the CDR3, the DNA is TGTGCCAGCTCACCACCAGCGGGGGGCCCCCACTCCTACAATGAGCAGTTCTTC. It specifies CASSPPAGGPHSYNEQFF. The chain uses TRBV18 and TRBJ2-1, with TRBD2 matching over 9 bases. CDR1 KGHSH and CDR2 LQKENI come from the germline V gene. The CDR3 is 18 residues long. V was pared by 0 bases and J by 0 bases, with 6 bases of the junction left unmatched.

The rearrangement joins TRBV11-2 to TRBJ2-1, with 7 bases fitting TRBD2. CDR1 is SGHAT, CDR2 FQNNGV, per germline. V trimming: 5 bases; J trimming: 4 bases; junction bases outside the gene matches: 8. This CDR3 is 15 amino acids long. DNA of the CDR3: TGTGCCAGCAGCCCGACCCTGGGACTATACAATGAGCAGTTCTTC. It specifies CASSPTLGLYNEQFF. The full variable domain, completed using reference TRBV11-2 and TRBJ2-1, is EAGVAQSPRYKIIEKRQSVAFWCNPISGHATLYWYQQILGQGPKLLIQFQNNGVVDDSQLPKDRFSAERLKGVDSTLKIQPAKLEDSAVYLCASSPTLGLYNEQFFGPGTRLTVL.

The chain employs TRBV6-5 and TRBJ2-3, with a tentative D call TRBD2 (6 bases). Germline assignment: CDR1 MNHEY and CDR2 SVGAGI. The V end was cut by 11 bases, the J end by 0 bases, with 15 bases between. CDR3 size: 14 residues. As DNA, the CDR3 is TGTGCCTGTCGTCGCGGGGAAAGCACAGATACGCAGTATTTT. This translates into CACRRGESTDTQYF.

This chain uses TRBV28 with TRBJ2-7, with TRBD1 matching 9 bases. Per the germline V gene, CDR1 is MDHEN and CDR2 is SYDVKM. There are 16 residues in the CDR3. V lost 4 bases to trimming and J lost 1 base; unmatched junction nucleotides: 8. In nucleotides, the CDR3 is TGTGCCAGCAGTTCCACAGGGGGCCGGGTTTCCTACGAGCAGTACTTC. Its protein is CASSSTGGRVSYEQYF.

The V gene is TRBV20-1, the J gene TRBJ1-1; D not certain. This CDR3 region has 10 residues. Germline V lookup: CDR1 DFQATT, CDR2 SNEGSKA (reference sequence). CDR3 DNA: TGCAGGGGCCCAAACACTGAAGCTTTCTTT. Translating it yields CRGPNTEAFF.

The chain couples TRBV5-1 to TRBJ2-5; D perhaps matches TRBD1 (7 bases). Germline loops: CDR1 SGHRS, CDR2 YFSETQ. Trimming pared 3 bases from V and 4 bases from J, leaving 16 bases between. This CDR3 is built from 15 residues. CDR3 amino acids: CASSWESGGRETQYF. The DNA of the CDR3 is TGCGCCAGCAGCTGGGAGTCAGGGGGGCGAGAGACCCAGTACTTC.

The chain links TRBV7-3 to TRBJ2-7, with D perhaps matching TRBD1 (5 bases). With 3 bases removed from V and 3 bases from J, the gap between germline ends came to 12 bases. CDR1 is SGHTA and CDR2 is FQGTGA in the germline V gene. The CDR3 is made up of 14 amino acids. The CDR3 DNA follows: TGTGCCAGCAGCTTTGACAGAACGGACTACGAGCAGTACTTC. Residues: CASSFDRTDYEQYF.

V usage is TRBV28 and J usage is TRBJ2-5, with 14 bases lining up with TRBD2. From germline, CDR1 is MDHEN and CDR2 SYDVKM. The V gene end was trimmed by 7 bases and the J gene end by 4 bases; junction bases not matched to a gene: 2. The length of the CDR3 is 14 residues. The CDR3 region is CASIGTSGRETQYF. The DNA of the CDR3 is TGTGCCAGCATTGGGACTAGCGGGAGAGAGACCCAGTACTTC.

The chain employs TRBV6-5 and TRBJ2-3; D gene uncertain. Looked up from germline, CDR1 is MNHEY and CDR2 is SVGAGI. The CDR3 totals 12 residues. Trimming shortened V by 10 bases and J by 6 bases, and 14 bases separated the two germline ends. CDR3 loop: CATETELDTQYF. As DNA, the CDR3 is TGTGCCACCGAGACTGAGCTGGATACGCAGTATTTT.

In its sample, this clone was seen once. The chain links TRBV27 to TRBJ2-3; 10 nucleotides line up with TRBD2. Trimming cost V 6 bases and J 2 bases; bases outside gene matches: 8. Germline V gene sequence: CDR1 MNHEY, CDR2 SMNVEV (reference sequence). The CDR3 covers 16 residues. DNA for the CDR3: TGTGCCAGCAGCCTACTAGCGGGGCCACCCACAGATACGCAGTATTTT. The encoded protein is CASSLLAGPPTDTQYF.

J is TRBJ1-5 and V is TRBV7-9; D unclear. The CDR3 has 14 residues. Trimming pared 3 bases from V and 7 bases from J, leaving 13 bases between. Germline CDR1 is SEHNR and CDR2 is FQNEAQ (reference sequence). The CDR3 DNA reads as TGTGCCAGCAGCTTGGACGGGGTAAGGCAGCCCCAGCATTTT. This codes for CASSLDGVRQPQHF.

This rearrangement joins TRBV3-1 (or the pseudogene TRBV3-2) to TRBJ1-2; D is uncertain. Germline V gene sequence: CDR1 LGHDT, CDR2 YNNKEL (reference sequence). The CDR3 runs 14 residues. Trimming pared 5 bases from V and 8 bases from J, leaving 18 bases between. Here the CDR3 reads CASSSISTGSGYTF. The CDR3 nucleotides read TGTGCCAGCAGCTCAATTTCAACGGGGTCGGGCTACACCTTC.

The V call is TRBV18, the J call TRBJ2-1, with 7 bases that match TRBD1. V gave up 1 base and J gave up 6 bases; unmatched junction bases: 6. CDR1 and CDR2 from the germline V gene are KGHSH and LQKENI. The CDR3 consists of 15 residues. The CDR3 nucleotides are TGTGCCAGCTCACCACTAAGCCAGGGGGTCAATGAGCAGTTCTTC. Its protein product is CASSPLSQGVNEQFF.

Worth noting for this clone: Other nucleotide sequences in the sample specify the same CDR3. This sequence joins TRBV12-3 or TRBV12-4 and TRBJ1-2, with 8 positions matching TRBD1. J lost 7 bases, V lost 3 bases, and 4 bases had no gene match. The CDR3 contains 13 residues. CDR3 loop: CASSFGQGGGYTF. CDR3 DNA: TGTGCCAGCAGTTTTGGACAGGGAGGTGGCTACACCTTC.

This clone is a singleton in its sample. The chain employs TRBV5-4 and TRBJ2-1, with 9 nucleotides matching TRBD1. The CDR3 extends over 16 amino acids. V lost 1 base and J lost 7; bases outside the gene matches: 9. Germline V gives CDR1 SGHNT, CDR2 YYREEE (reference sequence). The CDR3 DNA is TGTGCCAGCAGCTTGCTTGGGACAGGGATTGGGAATGAGCAGTTCTTC. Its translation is CASSLLGTGIGNEQFF.

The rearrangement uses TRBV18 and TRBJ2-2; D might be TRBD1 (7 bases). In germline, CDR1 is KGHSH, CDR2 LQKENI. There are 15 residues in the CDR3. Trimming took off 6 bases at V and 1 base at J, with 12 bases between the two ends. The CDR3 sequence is CASSRRGLNTGELFF. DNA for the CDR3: TGTGCCAGCTCCCGGAGGGGGCTGAACACCGGGGAGCTGTTTTTT. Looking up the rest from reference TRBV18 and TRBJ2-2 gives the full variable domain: NAGVMQNPRHLVRRRGQEARLRCSPMKGHSHVYWYRQLPEEGLKFMVYLQKENIIDESGMPKERFSAEFPKEGPSILRIQQVVRGDSAAYFCASSRRGLNTGELFFGEGSRLTVL.

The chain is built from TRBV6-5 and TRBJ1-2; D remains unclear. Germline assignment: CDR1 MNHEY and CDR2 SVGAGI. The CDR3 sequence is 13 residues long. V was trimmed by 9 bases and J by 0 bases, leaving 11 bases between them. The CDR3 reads CARAQEPNYGYTF. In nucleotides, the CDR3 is TGTGCCAGGGCTCAGGAACCTAACTATGGCTACACCTTC.

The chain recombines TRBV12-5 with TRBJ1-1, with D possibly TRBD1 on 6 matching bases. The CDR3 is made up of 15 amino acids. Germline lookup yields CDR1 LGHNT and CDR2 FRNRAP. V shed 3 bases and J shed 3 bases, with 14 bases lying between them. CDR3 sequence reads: CASGLGGGRHTEAFF. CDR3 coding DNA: TGTGCTAGTGGTTTAGGGGGGGGGCGGCACACTGAAGCTTTCTTT.

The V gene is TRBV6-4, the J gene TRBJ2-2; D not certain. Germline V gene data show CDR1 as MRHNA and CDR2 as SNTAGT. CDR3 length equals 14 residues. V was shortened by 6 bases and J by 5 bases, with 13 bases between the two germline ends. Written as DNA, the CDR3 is TGTGCCAGCAGCCCGACTTCAGAAACCGGGGAGCTGTTTTTT. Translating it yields CASSPTSETGELFF.

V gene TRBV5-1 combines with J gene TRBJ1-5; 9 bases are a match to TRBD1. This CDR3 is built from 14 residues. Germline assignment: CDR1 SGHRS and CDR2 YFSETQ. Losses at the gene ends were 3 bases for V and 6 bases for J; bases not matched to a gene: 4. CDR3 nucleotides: TGCGCCAGCAGCTGGGGACAGGGCGGTCAGCCCCAGCATTTT. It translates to CASSWGQGGQPQHF.

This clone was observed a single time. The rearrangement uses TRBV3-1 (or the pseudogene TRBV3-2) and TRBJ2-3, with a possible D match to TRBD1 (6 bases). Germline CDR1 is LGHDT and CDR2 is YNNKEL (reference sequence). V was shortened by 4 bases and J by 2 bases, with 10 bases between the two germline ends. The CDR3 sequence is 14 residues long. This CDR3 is CASSRDRITDTQYF. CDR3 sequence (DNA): TGTGCCAGCAGCCGCGACAGGATCACAGATACGCAGTATTTT.

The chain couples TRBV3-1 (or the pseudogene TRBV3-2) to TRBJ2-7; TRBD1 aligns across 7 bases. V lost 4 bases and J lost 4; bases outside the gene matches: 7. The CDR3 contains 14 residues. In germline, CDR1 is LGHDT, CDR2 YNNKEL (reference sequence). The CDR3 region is CASSPQGGPYEQYF. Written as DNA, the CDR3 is TGTGCCAGCAGCCCGCAAGGGGGCCCATACGAGCAGTACTTC.

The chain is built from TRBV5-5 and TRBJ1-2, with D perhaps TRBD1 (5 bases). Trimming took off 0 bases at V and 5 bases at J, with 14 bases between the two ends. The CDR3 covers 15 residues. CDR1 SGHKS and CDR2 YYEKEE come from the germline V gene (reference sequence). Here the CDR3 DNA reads TGTGCCAGCAGCTTGGCCGGGGGAGGCCTATATGGCTACACCTTC. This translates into CASSLAGGGLYGYTF. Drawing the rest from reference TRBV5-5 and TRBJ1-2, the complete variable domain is DAGVTQSPTHLIKTRGQQVTLRCSPISGHKSVSWYQQVLGQGPQFIFQYYEKEERGRGNFPDRFSARQFPNYSSELNVNALLLGDSALYLCASSLAGGGLYGYTFGSGTRLTVV.

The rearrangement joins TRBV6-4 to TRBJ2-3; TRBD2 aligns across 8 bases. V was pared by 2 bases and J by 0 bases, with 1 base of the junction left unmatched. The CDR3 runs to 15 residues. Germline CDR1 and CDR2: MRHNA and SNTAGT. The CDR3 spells CASSDRGGSTDTQYF. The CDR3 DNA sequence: TGTGCCAGCAGTGACCGGGGGGGCAGCACAGATACGCAGTATTTT.

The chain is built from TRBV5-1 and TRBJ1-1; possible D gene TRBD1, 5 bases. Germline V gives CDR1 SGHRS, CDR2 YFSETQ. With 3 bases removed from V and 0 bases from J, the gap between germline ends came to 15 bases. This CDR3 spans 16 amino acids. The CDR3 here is CASSSRTPLVNTEAFF. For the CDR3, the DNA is TGCGCCAGCAGCTCTCGGACACCCCTAGTGAACACTGAAGCTTTCTTT.

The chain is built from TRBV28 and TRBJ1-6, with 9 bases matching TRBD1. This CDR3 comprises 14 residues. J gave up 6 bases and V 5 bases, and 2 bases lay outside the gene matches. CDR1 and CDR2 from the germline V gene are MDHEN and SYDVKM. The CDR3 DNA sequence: TGTGCCAGCAGTAAGGACAGGGGTAATTCACCCCTCCACTTT. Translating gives CASSKDRGNSPLHF.

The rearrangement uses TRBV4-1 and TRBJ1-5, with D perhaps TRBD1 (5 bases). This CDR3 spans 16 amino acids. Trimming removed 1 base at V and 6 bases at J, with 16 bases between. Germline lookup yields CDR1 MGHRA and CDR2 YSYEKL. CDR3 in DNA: TGCGCCAGCAGCCAAGTGGGCAGGGATGTCGGTCAGCCCCAGCATTTT. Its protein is CASSQVGRDVGQPQHF.

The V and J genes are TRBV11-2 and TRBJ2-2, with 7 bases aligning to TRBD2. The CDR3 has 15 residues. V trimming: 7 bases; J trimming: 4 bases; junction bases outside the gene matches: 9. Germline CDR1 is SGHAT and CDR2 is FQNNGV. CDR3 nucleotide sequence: TGTGCCAGCACCTCCAGGACTAGTTCCACCGGGGAGCTGTTTTTT. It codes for CASTSRTSSTGELFF.

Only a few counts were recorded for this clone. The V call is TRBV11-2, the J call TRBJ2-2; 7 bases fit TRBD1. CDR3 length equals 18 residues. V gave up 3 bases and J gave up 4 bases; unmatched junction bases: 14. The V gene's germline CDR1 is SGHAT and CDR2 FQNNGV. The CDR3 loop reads CASSFEGASPRSTGELFF. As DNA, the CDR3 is TGTGCCAGCAGCTTCGAGGGGGCGTCGCCTCGGAGCACCGGGGAGCTGTTTTTT.

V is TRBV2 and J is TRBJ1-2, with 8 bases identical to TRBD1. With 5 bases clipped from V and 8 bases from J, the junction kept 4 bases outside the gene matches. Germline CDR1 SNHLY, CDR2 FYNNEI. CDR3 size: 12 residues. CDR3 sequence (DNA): TGTGCCAGCAGTTGGACAGGGAGCGGCTACACCTTC. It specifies CASSWTGSGYTF.

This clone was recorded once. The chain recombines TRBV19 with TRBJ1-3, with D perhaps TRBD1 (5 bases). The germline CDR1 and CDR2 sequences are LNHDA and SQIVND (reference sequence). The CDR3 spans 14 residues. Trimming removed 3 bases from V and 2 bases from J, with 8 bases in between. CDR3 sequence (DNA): TGTGCCAGTAGTATGGGCAGGGCTGGAAACACCATATATTTT. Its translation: CASSMGRAGNTIYF.

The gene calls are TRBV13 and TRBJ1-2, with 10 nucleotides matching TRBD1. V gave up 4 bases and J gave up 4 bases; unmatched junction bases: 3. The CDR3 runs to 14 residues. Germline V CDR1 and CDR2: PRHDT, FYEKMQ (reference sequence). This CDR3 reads CASSSTGGSYGYTF. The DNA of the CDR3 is TGTGCCAGCAGCTCGACAGGGGGCAGCTATGGCTACACCTTC.